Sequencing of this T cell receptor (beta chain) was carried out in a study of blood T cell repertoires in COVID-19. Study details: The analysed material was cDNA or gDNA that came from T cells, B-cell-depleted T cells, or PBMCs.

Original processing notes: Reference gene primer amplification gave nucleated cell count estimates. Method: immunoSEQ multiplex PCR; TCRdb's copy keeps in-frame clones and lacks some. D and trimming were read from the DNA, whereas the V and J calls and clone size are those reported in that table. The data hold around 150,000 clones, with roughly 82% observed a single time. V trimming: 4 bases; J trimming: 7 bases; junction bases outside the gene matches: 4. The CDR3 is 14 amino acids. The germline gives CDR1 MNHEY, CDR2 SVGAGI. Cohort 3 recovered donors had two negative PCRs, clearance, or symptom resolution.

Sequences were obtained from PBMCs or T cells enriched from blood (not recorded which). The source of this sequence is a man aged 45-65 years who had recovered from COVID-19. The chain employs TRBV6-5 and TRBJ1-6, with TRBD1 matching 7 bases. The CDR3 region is CASSFDRVNSPLHF. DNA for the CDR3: TGTGCCAGCAGTTTCGACAGGGTCAATTCACCCCTCCACTTT.